The 4 T cell receptor beta chains below were found in one sample sequenced in a study of shared clonotypes between healthy human individuals (dated by TCRdb to about 2020). Library method: the immunoSEQ multiplex PCR assay. TCRdb provides this immuneACCESS table in a form limited to in-frame rearrangements. Some clones are lacking; in checked studies, under half of them reflect an unresolved V gene, and why the rest are absent is not known. The sample table shows about a million clones, and around 76% are seen once. The ten largest make up approximately 1.5% of the sample. What was sequenced was memory CD4+ T cells sorted from blood. The sample's cell subset or site, from its label and the paper: CD45RA-negative fraction. These receptors were taken from a man between 18 and 29 years old in good health.

The chain recombines TRBV29-1 with TRBJ2-5, with 10 bases aligning to TRBD2. This CDR3 is built from 13 residues. V dropped 7 bases and J dropped 13; count of bases not matched to a gene: 15. Germline CDR1 is SQVTM and CDR2 is ANQGSEA. As DNA, the CDR3 is TGCAGCGGAAGAGTAGCGCTAGCGGGGGACCCGTACTTC. Protein: CSGRVALAGDPYF.

The rearrangement uses TRBV5-4 and TRBJ1-6; D is unclear. Germline values: CDR1 SGHNT, CDR2 YYREEE (reference sequence). This CDR3 has 15 residues. Trimming pared 1 base from V and 12 bases from J, leaving 17 bases between. The CDR3 is CASSLMKAGGEPLHF. CDR3 in DNA: TGTGCCAGCAGCTTGATGAAGGCGGGCGGGGAACCCCTCCACTTT.

Notes on this clone: The same CDR3 is also encoded by other DNA sequences in this sample. The J gene is TRBJ1-3, the V gene TRBV30; D gene unclear. CDR3 length: 14 residues. Between the trimmed V and J ends, which lost 2 bases and 0 bases, there was a span of 8 bases. Germline CDR1 reads GTSNPN; CDR2 reads SVGIG (reference sequence). CDR3 amino acids: CAWSPTGSGNTIYF. CDR3 coding DNA: TGTGCCTGGAGTCCAACCGGCTCTGGAAACACCATATATTTT.

The J gene is TRBJ2-7, the V gene TRBV6-1; 8 bases align to TRBD1. Germline CDR1 reads MNHNS; CDR2 reads SASEGT. This CDR3 has 15 residues. V was clipped by 3 bases and J by 3 bases; unmatched bases: 7. This CDR3 reads CASSDFPRGLYEQYF. In DNA form, the CDR3 reads TGTGCCAGCAGTGATTTCCCCAGGGGGCTCTACGAGCAGTACTTC.